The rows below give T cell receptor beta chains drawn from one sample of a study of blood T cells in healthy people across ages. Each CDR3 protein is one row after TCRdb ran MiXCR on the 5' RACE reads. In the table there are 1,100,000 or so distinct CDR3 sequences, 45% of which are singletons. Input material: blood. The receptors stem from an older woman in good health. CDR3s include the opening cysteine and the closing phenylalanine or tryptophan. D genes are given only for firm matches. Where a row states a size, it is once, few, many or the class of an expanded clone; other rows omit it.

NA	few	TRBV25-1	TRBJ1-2	CASSEFVQGGYTF	TGTGCCAGCAGTGAATTCGTCCAGGGTGGCTACACCTTC
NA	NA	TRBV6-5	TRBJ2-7	CASSRQSDYEQYF	TGTGCCAGCAGTCGACAGTCAGACTACGAGCAGTACTTC
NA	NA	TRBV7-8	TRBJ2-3	CASSALPTDTQYF	TGTGCCAGCAGCGCATTGCCGACAGATACGCAGTATTTT
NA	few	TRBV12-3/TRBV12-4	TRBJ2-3	CASGWETRDTQYF	TGTGCCAGCGGCTGGGAGACCAGAGATACGCAGTATTTT
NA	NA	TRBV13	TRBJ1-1	CASSAGTQNTEAFF	TGTGCCAGTAGCGCCGGGACACAGAACACTGAAGCTTTCTTT
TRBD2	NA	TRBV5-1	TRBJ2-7	CASSLVASRDYAYEQYF	TGCGCCAGCAGCTTGGTGGCTTCGCGGGACTACGCCTACGAGCAGTACTTC
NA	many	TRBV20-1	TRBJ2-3	CSAPKGDTQYF	TGCAGTGCTCCGAAGGGAGATACGCAGTATTTT
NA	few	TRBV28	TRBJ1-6	CASTPYPGVREEPLHF	TGTGCCAGCACTCCTTACCCGGGAGTCAGGGAGGAACCCCTCCACTTT
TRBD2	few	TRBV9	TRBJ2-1	CASSVDPGGDPEQFF	TGTGCCAGCAGCGTAGATCCGGGAGGGGACCCCGAGCAGTTCTTC
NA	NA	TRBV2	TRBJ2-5	CASSEAQGQETQYF	TGTGCCAGCAGTGAAGCACAGGGTCAGGAGACCCAGTACTTC
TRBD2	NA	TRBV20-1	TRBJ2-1	CSASRLADYNEQFF	TGCAGTGCTAGTCGCCTAGCGGACTACAATGAGCAGTTCTTC
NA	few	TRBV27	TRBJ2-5	CASSASSRRAGWETQYF	TGTGCCAGCAGTGCGTCATCCCGCCGGGCGGGGTGGGAGACCCAGTACTTC
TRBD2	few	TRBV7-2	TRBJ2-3	CASSLSSGRRTDTQYF	TGTGCCAGCAGCTTAAGTAGCGGGAGGAGAACAGATACGCAGTATTTT
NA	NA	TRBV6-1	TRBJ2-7	CASSEVRGVSFYEQYF	TGTGCCAGCAGTGAAGTGAGGGGAGTATCCTTCTACGAGCAGTACTTC
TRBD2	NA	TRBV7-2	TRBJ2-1	CASSLSSIAGLYNEQFF	TGTGCCAGCAGCTTAAGCTCTATAGCGGGACTCTACAATGAGCAGTTCTTC
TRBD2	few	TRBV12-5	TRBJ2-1	CASGLASGSHEQFF	TGTGCTAGTGGTTTGGCTAGCGGGAGCCATGAGCAGTTCTTC
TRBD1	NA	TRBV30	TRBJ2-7	CAGDRGLYEQYF	TGTGCCGGAGACAGGGGTTTGTACGAGCAGTACTTC
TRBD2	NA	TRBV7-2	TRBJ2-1	CASSLLPGGYNEQFF	TGTGCCAGCAGCTTGTTGCCGGGGGGTTACAATGAGCAGTTCTTC
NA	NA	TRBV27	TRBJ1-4	CASGHLIDEKLFF	TGTGCCAGCGGGCACCTGATAGATGAAAAACTGTTTTTT
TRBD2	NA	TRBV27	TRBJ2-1	CASSLSLAGGFNEQFF	TGTGCCAGCAGTTTATCCCTAGCGGGAGGGTTCAATGAGCAGTTCTTC
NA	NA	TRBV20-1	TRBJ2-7	CSARERGREQYF	TGCAGTGCTAGAGAACGGGGTCGCGAGCAGTACTTC
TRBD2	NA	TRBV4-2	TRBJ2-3	CASSQDWASAGVSADTQYF	TGTGCCAGCAGCCAAGATTGGGCCTCAGCGGGAGTGAGCGCAGATACGCAGTATTTT
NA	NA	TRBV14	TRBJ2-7	CASRKSGYSYEQYF	TGTGCCAGCCGCAAGTCAGGATATTCCTACGAGCAGTACTTC
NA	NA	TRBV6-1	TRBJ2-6	CASRVPTETGANVLTF	TGTGCCAGCAGGGTCCCGACAGAGACTGGGGCCAACGTCCTGACTTTC
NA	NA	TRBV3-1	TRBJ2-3	CASSQGYRTTSTDTQYF	TGTGCCAGCAGCCAAGGATATAGGACCACCAGCACAGATACGCAGTATTTT
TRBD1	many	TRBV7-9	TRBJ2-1	CASSWTGGKDEQFF	TGTGCCAGCAGCTGGACAGGGGGGAAGGATGAGCAGTTCTTC
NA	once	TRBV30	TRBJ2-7	CAWSQTFDEQYF	TGTGCCTGGAGCCAAACTTTCGACGAGCAGTACTTC
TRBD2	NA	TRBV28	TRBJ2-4	CASSLGLAGEQEQYF	TGTGCCAGCAGTTTAGGACTAGCGGGAGAACAGGAGCAGTACTTC
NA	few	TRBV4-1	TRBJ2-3	CASSQDGTVADTQYF	TGCGCCAGCAGCCAAGATGGAACGGTAGCAGATACGCAGTATTTT
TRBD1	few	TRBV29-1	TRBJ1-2	CSVDGQVPNYGYTF	TGCAGCGTAGACGGACAGGTCCCGAACTATGGCTACACCTTC
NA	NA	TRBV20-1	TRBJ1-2	CSARALRVTVYGYTF	TGCAGTGCTAGAGCCCTCCGAGTCACAGTCTATGGCTACACCTTC
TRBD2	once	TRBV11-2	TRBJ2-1	CASSLERGTSWYNEQFF	TGTGCCAGCAGCTTAGAGAGGGGGACTAGCTGGTACAATGAGCAGTTCTTC
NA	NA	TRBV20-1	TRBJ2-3	CSALPDFKVSDTQYF	TGCAGTGCTCTCCCGGACTTCAAGGTTTCAGATACGCAGTATTTT
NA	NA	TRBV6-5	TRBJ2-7	CASSPQGFGVNEQYF	TGTGCCAGCAGTCCCCAGGGGTTTGGGGTAAATGAGCAGTACTTC
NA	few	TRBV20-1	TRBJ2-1	CSASFIRAGLAHNEQFF	TGCAGTGCTAGTTTTATAAGAGCGGGCCTAGCACACAATGAGCAGTTCTTC
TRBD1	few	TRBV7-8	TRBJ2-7	CASSHGTGVSYEQYF	TGTGCCAGCAGCCACGGGACAGGAGTCTCCTACGAGCAGTACTTC
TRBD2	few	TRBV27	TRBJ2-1	CASSLSIMGGLAWALSSSYNEQFF	TGTGCCAGCAGTTTATCGATTATGGGGGGACTAGCTTGGGCCCTCTCTAGCTCCTACAATGAGCAGTTCTTC
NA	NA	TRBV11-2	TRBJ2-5	CASSWGSNEQYF	TGTGCCAGCAGCTGGGGGAGCAATGAGCAGTACTTC
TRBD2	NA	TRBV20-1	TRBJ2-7	CSASWLADTYEQYF	TGCAGTGCTAGTTGGCTAGCGGATACCTACGAGCAGTACTTC
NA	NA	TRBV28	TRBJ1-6	CASCRRGLPGSPLHF	TGTGCCAGCTGCCGCCGGGGCCTCCCCGGTTCACCCCTCCACTTT
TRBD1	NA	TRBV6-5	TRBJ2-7	CASRDGGQGVSYEQYF	TGTGCCAGCAGGGATGGGGGACAGGGGGTCTCCTACGAGCAGTACTTC
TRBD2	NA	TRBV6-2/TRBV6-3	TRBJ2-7	CASALGGGSYEQYF	TGTGCCAGCGCTCTAGGCGGGGGCTCCTACGAGCAGTACTTC
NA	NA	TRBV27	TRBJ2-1	CASSLLGPNEQFF	TGTGCCAGCAGTTTGTTGGGGCCTAATGAGCAGTTCTTC
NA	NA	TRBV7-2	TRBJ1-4	CASIKTGTLGEKLFF	TGTGCCAGCATCAAAACGGGAACCCTGGGGGAAAAACTGTTTTTT
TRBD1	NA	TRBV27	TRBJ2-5	CASSLYTPAQGTAQYF	TGTGCCAGCAGTTTATATACCCCGGCACAGGGGACGGCCCAGTACTTC
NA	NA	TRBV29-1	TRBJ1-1	CSVAGAHETLAFF	TGCAGCGTTGCAGGGGCTCATGAGACGCTAGCTTTCTTT
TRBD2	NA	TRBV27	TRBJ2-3	CASTPASGSTDTQYF	TGTGCCAGCACCCCGGCTAGCGGGAGCACAGATACGCAGTATTTT
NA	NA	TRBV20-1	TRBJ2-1	CSATGSSQTGEQFF	TGCAGTGCAACCGGGTCCTCGCAAACGGGTGAGCAGTTCTTC
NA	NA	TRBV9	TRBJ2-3	CASSVVGGAQYF	TGTGCCAGCAGCGTAGTAGGAGGAGCGCAGTATTTT
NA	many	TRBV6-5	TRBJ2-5	CASRGVGETQYF	TGTGCCAGCAGGGGTGTTGGGGAGACCCAGTACTTC
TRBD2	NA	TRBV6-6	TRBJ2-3	CASSLTLAGGFTDTQYF	TGTGCCAGCAGTCTCACTCTAGCGGGAGGGTTCACAGATACGCAGTATTTT
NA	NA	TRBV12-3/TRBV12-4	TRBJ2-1	CASRVGRSSYNEQFF	TGTGCCAGCAGAGTAGGGAGGAGCTCCTACAATGAGCAGTTCTTC
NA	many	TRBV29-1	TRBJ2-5	CSSGPRETQYF	TGCAGCTCCGGACCTCGCGAGACCCAGTACTTC
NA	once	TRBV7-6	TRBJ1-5	CASSHNGSQLSNQPQHF	TGTGCCAGCAGCCACAATGGCAGCCAACTTAGCAATCAGCCCCAGCATTTT
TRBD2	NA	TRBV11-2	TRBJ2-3	CASSLEGGRSIRNTDTQYF	TGTGCCAGCAGCTTAGAGGGCGGGAGATCGATCCGGAACACAGATACGCAGTATTTT
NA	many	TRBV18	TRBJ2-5	CASSRDRGQETQYF	TGTGCCAGCTCACGAGACCGGGGACAAGAGACCCAGTACTTC